This TCR beta chain was profiled in a study of identifying expanded T cells in peripheral blood. Trimming shortened V by 2 bases and J by 3 bases, and 8 bases separated the two germline ends. The CDR3 sequence is 14 residues long. The germline gives CDR1 LGHNA, CDR2 YSLEER. Generated by immunoSEQ multiplex PCR, the TCRdb table keeps only in-frame clones and is missing some. The repertoire consists of roughly 92,000 clones, with about 88% occurring once and the leading ten covering under 20%. This receptor was taken from a person between 18 and 69 years old in good health. The chain carries TRBV4-3 and TRBJ1-5; no definite D call. What was sequenced was blood. The CDR3 spells CASSQQVSNQPQHF. The CDR3 nucleotides are TGCGCCAGCAGCCAACAGGTTTCCAATCAGCCCCAGCATTTT.